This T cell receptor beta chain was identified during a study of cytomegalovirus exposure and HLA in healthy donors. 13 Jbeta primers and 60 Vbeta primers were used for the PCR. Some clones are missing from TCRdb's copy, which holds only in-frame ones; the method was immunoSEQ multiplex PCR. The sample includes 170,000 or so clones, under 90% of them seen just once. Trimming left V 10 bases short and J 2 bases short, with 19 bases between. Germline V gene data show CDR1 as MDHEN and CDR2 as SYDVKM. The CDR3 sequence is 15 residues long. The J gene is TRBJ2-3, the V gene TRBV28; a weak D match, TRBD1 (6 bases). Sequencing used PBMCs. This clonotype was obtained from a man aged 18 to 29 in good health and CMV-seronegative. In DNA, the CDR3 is TGTGCCACCTCCCCACAGGGAAGTGCCACAGATACGCAGTATTTT. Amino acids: CATSPQGSATDTQYF.